The 8 T cell receptor beta chains listed next were all sequenced from one sample in a study of cytotoxic CD8 clonotypes in ibrutinib-treated CLL. This table comes from immunoSEQ multiplex PCR, and its TCRdb copy is limited to in-frame clones, with some not included. The top ten hold roughly 6.3% of the sample, which has about 300,000 clones, about 61% seen once. The sample was PBMCs, taken after 36 months of ibrutinib treatment. The source is a human donor with chronic lymphocytic leukemia.

The chain joins TRBV7-9 to TRBJ2-5, with D perhaps TRBD2 (6 bases). Deletions cut 1 base from V and 6 bases from J, with 12 bases between. Per the germline V gene, CDR1 is SEHNR and CDR2 is FQNEAQ (reference sequence). This CDR3 comprises 14 residues. CDR3 protein: CASSLVGGIKTQYF. The CDR3 DNA is TGTGCCAGCAGCTTAGTTGGCGGGATTAAGACCCAGTACTTC.

The V call is TRBV14, the J call TRBJ2-3, with D perhaps matching TRBD1 (6 bases). The V gene's germline CDR1 is SGHDN and CDR2 FVKESK. Trimming removed 2 bases at V and 6 bases at J, with 15 bases between. The CDR3 sequence is 15 residues long. CDR3 residues: CASSQLGGVRDTQYF. DNA of the CDR3: TGTGCCAGCAGCCAACTAGGGGGAGTCCGCGATACGCAGTATTTT.

The chain is built from TRBV19 and TRBJ1-5, with D unresolved. CDR3 length: 18 amino acids. Germline V CDR1 and CDR2: LNHDA, SQIVND (reference sequence). The ends were cut back, 0 bases at V and 0 bases at J, with 15 bases in the middle. CDR3 sequence reads: CASSIDPTAVYSNQPQHF. The CDR3 DNA reads as TGTGCCAGTAGTATAGACCCCACGGCAGTCTATAGCAATCAGCCCCAGCATTTT.

This clone was counted only a few times. This rearrangement joins TRBV15 to TRBJ2-1, with 12 bases that match TRBD2. CDR1 and CDR2 (germline): LNHNV, YYDKDF (reference sequence). V was pared by 3 bases and J by 6 bases, with 9 bases of the junction left unmatched. The CDR3 is made up of 17 amino acids. In nucleotides, the CDR3 is TGTGCCACCAGCAGCCCCCCACCGACTAGCGGGAGCAATGAGCAGTTCTTC. Encoded protein: CATSSPPPTSGSNEQFF.

The V gene is TRBV2, the J gene TRBJ2-3; a weak D match, TRBD1 (6 bases). The CDR3 consists of 15 residues. Germline lookup yields CDR1 SNHLY and CDR2 FYNNEI. V was trimmed by 7 bases and J by 0 bases, leaving 14 bases between them. The CDR3 DNA is TGTGCCAGCATCGCGACAGGTCTTAGCACAGATACGCAGTATTTT. Protein product: CASIATGLSTDTQYF.

This clone was detected only a few times. The V and J genes are TRBV7-2 and TRBJ2-3; D not resolved. The V end was cut by 0 bases, the J end by 0 bases, with 7 bases between. The CDR3 runs to 15 residues. Germline V lookup: CDR1 SGHTA, CDR2 FQGNSA. The CDR3: CASSLASTSTDTQYF. The CDR3 DNA is TGTGCCAGCAGCTTAGCATCTACTAGCACAGATACGCAGTATTTT.

The chain employs TRBV4-1 and TRBJ1-2; 7 bases map to TRBD1. The germline CDR1 and CDR2 sequences are MGHRA and YSYEKL. The CDR3 consists of 15 residues. The J segment lost 2 bases and the V segment lost 4 bases, leaving 7 bases of the junction unmatched. The CDR3 nucleotides are TGCGCCAGCAGCCGAGGACAGGTTCAAAACTATGGCTACACCTTC. As protein: CASSRGQVQNYGYTF.

This clone came up a few times. The chain combines TRBV9 with TRBJ2-3; D not certain. The CDR3 totals 14 residues. V lost 0 bases and J lost 2, with 7 bases in between. Germline V gene sequence: CDR1 SGDLS, CDR2 YYNGEE. The CDR3 reads CASSVVANTDTQYF. In DNA form, the CDR3 reads TGTGCCAGCAGCGTAGTGGCAAACACAGATACGCAGTATTTT.